This entry lists 4 T cell receptor beta chains sequenced from one sample in a study of CD8+ T cells in alopecia areata. Treatment described: oral pan-JAK inhibitor, 5-10 mg twice daily. RNA extraction was followed by reverse transcription into cDNA, which acted as the sequencing template. The repertoire was sequenced with immunoSEQ multiplex PCR; TCRdb's copy has only in-frame clones and lacks some. Among 180,000 or so clones listed, 45% to 60% were seen once. The material sequenced was CD8+ T cells sorted from blood, taken around week 54, from a patient treated with tofacitinib. The receptors here all came from a human donor with alopecia areata.

This clone occurred once. The chain carries TRBV7-2 and TRBJ2-2; D may be TRBD2 (5 bases). Germline V CDR1 and CDR2: SGHTA, FQGNSA. This CDR3 is 14 amino acids long. With 2 bases removed from V and 4 bases from J, the gap between germline ends came to 8 bases. CDR3 sequence reads: CASSLTGSTGELFF. In DNA, the CDR3 is TGTGCCAGCAGCTTAACGGGGTCCACCGGGGAGCTGTTTTTT. Filled out from reference TRBV7-2 and TRBJ2-2, the complete variable domain reads GAGVSQSPSNKVTEKGKDVELRCDPISGHTALYWYRQSLGQGLEFLIYFQGNSAPDKSGLPSDRFSAERTGGSVSTLTIQRTQQEDSAVYLCASSLTGSTGELFFGEGSRLTVL.

The V call is TRBV5-6, the J call TRBJ2-2; TRBD2 aligns across 9 bases. CDR1 is SGHDT, CDR2 YYEEEE, per germline. Losses at the gene ends were 3 bases for V and 11 bases for J; bases not matched to a gene: 14. The CDR3 spans 16 residues. The CDR3 DNA follows: TGTGCCAGCAGCTATGCAAGCGGGGGGTATTCGGTCGAGCTGTTTTTT. Translated: CASSYASGGYSVELFF.

The chain links TRBV7-8 to TRBJ2-7, with a weak D call TRBD1 (5 bases). The CDR3 contains 14 residues. Per the germline V gene, CDR1 is SGHVS and CDR2 is FQNEAQ. V was pared by 6 bases and J by 4 bases, with 16 bases between. The DNA for the CDR3 is TGTGCCAGCAGTCCGAAGTTCCGACAGTACGAGCAGTACTTC. The encoded protein is CASSPKFRQYEQYF.

V is TRBV28 and J is TRBJ1-1; D is uncertain. With 6 bases removed from V and 3 bases from J, the gap between germline ends came to 8 bases. CDR1 is MDHEN and CDR2 is SYDVKM in the germline V gene. The CDR3 has 12 residues. The CDR3 here is CASSSDYTEAFF. In DNA, the CDR3 is TGTGCCAGCAGCTCGGACTACACTGAAGCTTTCTTT.